The rows below give T cell receptor beta chains drawn from one sample of a study of breast tumors, draining lymph nodes, adjacent tissues. TCRdb re-derived calls from the multiplex PCR reads in MiXCR, one entry per CDR3 protein. In the table there are about 270,000 distinct CDR3 sequences, over 30% of which are singletons. Input material: axillary lymph node tissue. These receptor sequences come from a female donor with breast cancer. Some clones in this sample may be carry-over from other donors' samples. The conserved cysteine and the conserved F or W are not part of the CDR3 here. A D gene is named only where the DNA matches it firmly.

NA	TRBV5-1	TRBJ2-7	ASSFGLNDEQY
NA	TRBV12-3/TRBV12-4	TRBJ2-3	ASRQQPSTDTQY
TRBD2	TRBV2	TRBJ2-5	ASKRLAGKETQY
NA	TRBV6-5	TRBJ2-2	ASSSGQNTGELF
TRBD1	TRBV25-1	TRBJ1-5	ASSGTGGNQPQH
NA	TRBV4-2	TRBJ1-2	ASSQEVLNYGYT
NA	TRBV20-1	TRBJ2-1	SAASGGGISRREQF
NA	TRBV20-1	TRBJ1-2	SARDPTGASYT
NA	TRBV30	TRBJ1-2	AWSPTGYGYT
TRBD1	TRBV18	TRBJ1-6	ASSKDRGGSPLH
TRBD1	TRBV7-2	TRBJ1-5	ASSGGQGNQPQH
TRBD2	TRBV3-1	TRBJ2-2	ASSQVAGGNTGELF
NA	TRBV7-6	TRBJ1-3	ASSLLAGGDTIY
NA	TRBV5-6	TRBJ1-5	ASSRKWDNNQPQH
NA	TRBV15	TRBJ2-3	ATSASTDTQY
TRBD2	TRBV5-1	TRBJ2-2	ASRSLGLAGAGELF
NA	TRBV2	TRBJ1-6	ASSHLCL
NA	TRBV4-3	TRBJ1-1	ASSQERGGEPEAF
NA	TRBV9	TRBJ1-1	ASSARTASNTEAF
TRBD2	TRBV20-1	TRBJ2-7	SARHSGRDEQY
TRBD1	TRBV28	TRBJ2-7	ASSLAGDSTYEQY
NA	TRBV19	TRBJ2-4	ASSIDRIPNIQY
TRBD2	TRBV19	TRBJ2-3	ASSIPSGRDGDTQY